The 15 T cell receptor beta chains below all came from one sample that was sequenced in a study of technical replicates of blood from a few donors (dated by TCRdb to 2015 to 2018). Receptor amplification or capture employed the immunoSEQ multiplex PCR assay. TCRdb took over this immuneACCESS table, retaining in-frame rearrangements with V and J assigned. Such tables are incomplete; in checked studies, under half of the missing clones stem from an unresolved V gene, and the remainder is unexplained. The sample has about 83,000 clones on record, about 91% of them singletons. The ten largest clones take up approximately 0.25% of the sample. The material sequenced was T cells isolated from PBMCs. The receptors stem from a human donor in good health.

The chain uses TRBV19 and TRBJ2-7, with 9 bases identical to TRBD1. V dropped 4 bases and J dropped 3; count of bases not matched to a gene: 7. The germline V gene encodes CDR1 LNHDA and CDR2 SQIVND (reference sequence). The CDR3 is 15 residues long. The CDR3, as DNA: TGTGCCAGTAGTAAAATCGGGACAGGGATCTACGAGCAGTACTTC. It yields the protein CASSKIGTGIYEQYF.

This clone appeared a single time. The V call is TRBV30, the J call TRBJ1-5; possibly TRBD1 for D (5 bases). The V gene's germline CDR1 is GTSNPN and CDR2 SVGIG (reference sequence). This CDR3 is 15 amino acids long. Trimming took 4 bases from V and 7 from J, leaving 20 bases between them. In nucleotides, the CDR3 is TGTGCCTGGAATCCTGGGGCAGGGTTAGTCCAGCCCCAGCATTTT. Protein sequence: CAWNPGAGLVQPQHF.

V usage is TRBV18 and J usage is TRBJ2-5; unclear D gene. The V end lost 3 bases, the J end lost 5 bases, and 13 bases lay between the germline ends. Germline V gene sequence: CDR1 KGHSH, CDR2 LQKENI. CDR3 length: 14 amino acids. CDR3 DNA: TGTGCCAGCTCACCGCCCGAGCGTCAGGAGACCCAGTACTTC. Translated, it gives CASSPPERQETQYF. Using reference TRBV18 and TRBJ2-5 for the parts outside the CDR3, the full variable domain is NAGVMQNPRHLVRRRGQEARLRCSPMKGHSHVYWYRQLPEEGLKFMVYLQKENIIDESGMPKERFSAEFPKEGPSILRIQQVVRGDSAAYFCASSPPERQETQYFGPGTRLLVL.

This rearrangement joins TRBV6-4 to TRBJ2-3; 9 bases line up with TRBD2. The CDR3 covers 15 residues. The germline CDR1 and CDR2 sequences are MRHNA and SNTAGT. The junction had 8 bases not matched to a gene; V was cut back by 8 bases and J by 2 bases. CDR3 bases: TGTGCCAGCTCCTTGACTAGCGGAATCACAGATACGCAGTATTTT. Its translation: CASSLTSGITDTQYF.

The J gene is TRBJ2-1, the V gene TRBV13, with TRBD1 identical over 9 bases. The CDR3 length is 14 residues. Germline V gene sequence: CDR1 PRHDT, CDR2 FYEKMQ (reference sequence). J gave up 7 bases and V 3 bases, and 4 bases lay outside the gene matches. Written as DNA, the CDR3 is TGTGCCAGCAGCTTGACAGGGGGAGGGAATGAGCAGTTCTTC. Encoded protein: CASSLTGGGNEQFF.

This clone was seen a single time. The rearrangement joins TRBV7-6 to TRBJ1-4, with 9 positions matching TRBD1. The CDR3 sequence is 21 residues long. Germline lookup yields CDR1 SGHVS and CDR2 FNYEAQ. The junction had 21 bases not matched to a gene; V was cut back by 0 bases and J by 7 bases. The chain's CDR3 is CASSLALPLGKTGTGSEKLFF. The CDR3 nucleotides are TGTGCCAGCAGCTTAGCCCTACCGTTGGGGAAAACCGGGACAGGGTCTGAAAAACTGTTTTTT. Using reference TRBV7-6 and TRBJ1-4 for the parts outside the CDR3, the full variable domain is GAGVSQSPRYKVTKRGQDVALRCDPISGHVSLYWYRQALGQGPEFLTYFNYEAQQDKSGLPNDRFSAERPEGSISTLTIQRTEQRDSAMYRCASSLALPLGKTGTGSEKLFFGSGTQLSVL.

V gene TRBV7-2 combines with J gene TRBJ2-3; 8 nucleotides line up with TRBD2. Germline lookup yields CDR1 SGHTA and CDR2 FQGNSA. The V segment lost 0 bases and the J segment 2 bases; nucleotides outside the gene matches: 4. The CDR3 has 16 residues. The CDR3 DNA follows: TGTGCCAGCAGCTTAGCCAGCGGGGGATTCACAGATACGCAGTATTTT. Protein sequence: CASSLASGGFTDTQYF.

The V gene is TRBV9, the J gene TRBJ1-6; D remains ambiguous. CDR1 SGDLS and CDR2 YYNGEE come from the germline V gene. The CDR3 length is 15 residues. Trimming took off 3 bases at V and 7 bases at J, with 14 bases between the two ends. DNA of the CDR3: TGTGCCAGCAGCGCGGAGAGGACGGGGAATTCACCCCTCCACTTT. Its protein is CASSAERTGNSPLHF.

This clone has only one observation. The chain is built from TRBV28 and TRBJ1-5, with D uncertain. In germline, CDR1 is MDHEN, CDR2 SYDVKM. V lost 5 bases and J 0 bases, leaving 8 bases between the germline ends. CDR3 length equals 14 residues. CDR3: CASSPPNSNQPQHF. DNA for the CDR3: TGTGCCAGCAGTCCCCCAAATAGCAATCAGCCCCAGCATTTT.

This chain links TRBV21-1 with TRBJ2-7; TRBD2 was called by the table and not checked on the DNA. TRBV21-1 is a known pseudogene. The CDR3 covers 13 residues. DNA of the CDR3: TGTGCCAGCAGCAATATGGGTGCGGGCTCGAAGTACTTC. It is translated as CASSNMGAGSKYF.

The chain uses TRBV28 and TRBJ2-1, with D perhaps TRBD1 (7 bases). There are 14 residues in the CDR3. CDR1 is MDHEN and CDR2 is SYDVKM in the germline V gene. V lost 3 bases to trimming and J lost 5 bases, with 11 bases between them. CDR3 nucleotide sequence: TGTGCCAGCAGTTTGGGGGGACAGAACAATGAGCAGTTCTTC. Translation: CASSLGGQNNEQFF.

This clone turned up a few times. This specimen includes other DNA sequences encoding the same CDR3. The rearrangement links TRBV28 to TRBJ2-7; D is unclear. This CDR3 spans 11 amino acids. V lost 5 bases, J lost 4 bases, and 6 bases lay in between. Germline CDR1 MDHEN, CDR2 SYDVKM. The CDR3 region has the DNA TGTGCCAGCAGTCTCCGTTACGAGCAGTACTTC. It encodes CASSLRYEQYF.

This chain joins TRBV25-1 and TRBJ2-1, with D tentatively TRBD1 (5 bases). CDR3 length: 15 residues. Germline values: CDR1 MGHDK, CDR2 SYGVNS. Trimming took off 3 bases at V and 7 bases at J, with 16 bases between the two ends. The CDR3 sequence: CASSDAQDVWNEQFF. Written as DNA, the CDR3 is TGTGCCAGCAGTGATGCACAGGACGTATGGAATGAGCAGTTCTTC. Full variable domain (missing parts from reference TRBV25-1 and TRBJ2-1): EADIYQTPRYLVIGTGKKITLECSQTMGHDKMYWYQQDPGMELHLIHYSYGVNSTEKGDLSSESTVSRIRTEHFPLTLESARPSHTSQYLCASSDAQDVWNEQFFGPGTRLTVL.

This clone was seen a handful of times. The chain uses TRBV14 and TRBJ1-1; D is unresolved. Germline V CDR1 and CDR2: SGHDN, FVKESK. The CDR3 extends over 13 amino acids. V was pared by 4 bases and J by 8 bases, with 14 bases between. The CDR3 nucleotides read TGTGCCAGCAGCCCTGCGGGCAGACGAGAAGCTTTCTTT. This sequence encodes CASSPAGRREAFF. Full variable domain (outside the CDR3, taken from reference TRBV14 and TRBJ1-1): EAGVTQFPSHSVIEKGQTVTLRCDPISGHDNLYWYRRVMGKEIKFLLHFVKESKQDESGMPNNRFLAERTGGTYSTLKVQPAELEDSGVYFCASSPAGRREAFFGQGTRLTVV.

This rearrangement joins TRBV28 to TRBJ2-7; D is perhaps TRBD2 (6 bases). This CDR3 region has 14 residues. V was shortened by 7 bases and J by 3 bases, with 16 bases between the two germline ends. Germline V lookup: CDR1 MDHEN, CDR2 SYDVKM. The CDR3, as DNA: TGTGCCAGCATAACCGGGACGGGAGTCTACGAGCAGTACTTC. Protein product: CASITGTGVYEQYF.